The T cell receptor (beta chain) under discussion was sequenced for a study of blood T cell repertoires in COVID-19. Study as a whole: Both acute and convalescent COVID-19 samples were obtained from the United States, Italy and Spain. T cells, B-cell-depleted T cells, or PBMCs supplied cDNA or gDNA.

Per the authors' pipeline: By means of reference gene primer amplification, nucleated cell counts were estimated. Profiled with immunoSEQ multiplex PCR; TCRdb holds only in-frame clones, not every one. V and J calls and clone size are given by that table; D and trimming were obtained from the DNA. Counted here are roughly 70,000 clones, 70% to 90% occurring once; the ten biggest clones make up more than 1.1%. The TCR was taken from a human donor in a cohort sampled during active COVID-19. What was sequenced was peripheral blood.

The CDR3 spells CASSLSGRGETQYF. The CDR3 region has the DNA TGTGCCAGCAGCTTGTCGGGGAGGGGTGAGACCCAGTACTTC. The chain couples TRBV7-2 to TRBJ2-5, with TRBD2 identical over 7 bases. The CDR3 is made up of 14 amino acids. Germline CDR1 reads SGHTA; CDR2 reads FQGNSA. Germline trimming cut 3 bases from V and 5 bases from J; bases unmatched to any gene: 6.